This T cell receptor (beta chain) was recorded in a study of CD8 T cells in Susac syndrome. Random hexamers were used to reverse transcribe an amount of about 0.5 to 1 ug RNA. TCRdb re-called the immunoSEQ multiplex PCR reads with MiXCR, one entry per CDR3 protein. Of around 150,000 distinct CDR3 sequences in the sample, approximately 95% were seen once. The CDR3 runs to 14 residues. Germline CDR1 and CDR2: SGDLS and YYNGEE. The trim removed 0 bases at V and 14 bases at J, leaving 9 bases unmatched. The source material was CD8+ T cells from PBMCs. The sequence came from a human donor with Susac syndrome. This rearrangement joins TRBV9 to TRBJ2-5; 11 nucleotides match TRBD2. CDR3 sequence reads: CASSVESTSGIVYF. CDR3 DNA: TGTGCCAGCAGCGTAGAATCGACTAGCGGGATAGTTTACTTC. The entire variable domain, with the rest obtained from reference TRBV9 and TRBJ2-5, is as follows: DSGVTQTPKHLITATGQRVTLRCSPRSGDLSVYWYQQSLDQGLQFLIQYYNGEERAKGNILERFSAQQFPDLHSELNLSSLELGDSALYFCASSVESTSGIVYFGPGTRLLVL.